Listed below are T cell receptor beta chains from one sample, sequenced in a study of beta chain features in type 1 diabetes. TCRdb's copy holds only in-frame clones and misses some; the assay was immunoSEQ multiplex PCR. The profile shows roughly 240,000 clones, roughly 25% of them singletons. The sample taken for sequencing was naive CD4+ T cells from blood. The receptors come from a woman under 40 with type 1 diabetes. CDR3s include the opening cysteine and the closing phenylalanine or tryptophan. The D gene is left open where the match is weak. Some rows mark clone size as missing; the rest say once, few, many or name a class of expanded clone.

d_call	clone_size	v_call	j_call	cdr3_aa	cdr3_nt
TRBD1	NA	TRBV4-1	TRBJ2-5	CASSQGQGVETQYF	TGCGCCAGCAGCCAGGGACAGGGGGTTGAGACCCAGTACTTC
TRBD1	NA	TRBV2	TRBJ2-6	CASSDPGQGGANVLTF	TGTGCCAGCAGTGACCCTGGACAGGGAGGGGCCAACGTCCTGACTTTC
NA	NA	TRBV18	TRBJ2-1	CASSPYSGVAYNEQFF	TGTGCCAGCTCACCATATTCAGGGGTGGCCTACAATGAGCAGTTCTTC
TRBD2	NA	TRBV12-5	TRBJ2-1	CASGLGLAGPNEQFF	TGTGCTAGTGGTTTGGGACTAGCGGGACCCAATGAGCAGTTCTTC
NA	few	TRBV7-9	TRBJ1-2	CASSLGQGNGYTF	TGTGCCAGCAGCTTGGGGCAGGGAAATGGCTACACCTTC
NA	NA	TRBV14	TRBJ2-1	CASSQMSYEQFF	TGTGCCAGCAGCCAAATGAGTTATGAGCAGTTCTTC
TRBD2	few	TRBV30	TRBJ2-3	CAWSVPSGYTDTQYF	TGTGCCTGGAGTGTACCTAGCGGGTACACAGATACGCAGTATTTT
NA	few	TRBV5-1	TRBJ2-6	CASSFYWRGNGANVLTF	TGCGCCAGCAGCTTTTATTGGAGAGGGAACGGGGCCAACGTCCTGACTTTC
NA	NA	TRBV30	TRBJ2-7	CAWSETGLGEQYF	TGTGCCTGGAGTGAGACAGGCTTGGGGGAGCAGTACTTC
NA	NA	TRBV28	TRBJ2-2	CASNPRLGLHSTGELFF	TGTGCCAGCAATCCCCGTCTGGGACTCCATTCCACCGGGGAGCTGTTTTTT
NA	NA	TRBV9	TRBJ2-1	CASSVALEVYNEQFF	TGTGCCAGCAGCGTAGCACTAGAAGTCTACAATGAGCAGTTCTTC
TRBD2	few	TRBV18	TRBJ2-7	CASSHGLAGAYEQYF	TGTGCCAGCTCACACGGACTAGCGGGAGCGTACGAGCAGTACTTC
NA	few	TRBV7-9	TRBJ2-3	CASSHTASTDTQYF	TGTGCCAGCAGCCATACTGCTAGCACAGATACGCAGTATTTT
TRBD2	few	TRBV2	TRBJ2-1	CASSRLATSYNEQFF	TGTGCCAGCAGTCGACTAGCGACTTCCTACAATGAGCAGTTCTTC
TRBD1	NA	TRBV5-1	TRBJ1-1	CASSTRTGSTEAFF	TGCGCCAGCAGCACCCGGACAGGGAGCACTGAAGCTTTCTTT
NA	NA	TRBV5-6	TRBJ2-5	CASSDSLETQYF	TGTGCCAGCAGCGACAGCTTAGAGACCCAGTACTTC
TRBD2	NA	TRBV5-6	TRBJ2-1	CASSLAGTKQFF	TGTGCCAGCAGCTTAGCGGGGACTAAGCAGTTCTTC
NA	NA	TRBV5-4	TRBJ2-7	CASSAGTGDREQYF	TGTGCCAGCAGCGCCGGGACGGGGGATCGGGAGCAGTACTTC
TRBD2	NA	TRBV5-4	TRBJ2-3	CASSALAGSADTQYF	TGTGCCAGCAGCGCCCTAGCGGGAAGTGCAGATACGCAGTATTTT
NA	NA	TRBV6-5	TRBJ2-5	CASSYALAGSKETQYF	TGTGCCAGCAGTTACGCTCTGGCAGGATCCAAAGAGACCCAGTACTTC
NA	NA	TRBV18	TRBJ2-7	CASHVPGSYEQYF	TGTGCCAGCCACGTCCCCGGCTCCTACGAGCAGTACTTC
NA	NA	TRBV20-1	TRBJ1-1	CSAVLRTEAFF	TGCAGTGCTGTCCTGAGGACTGAAGCTTTCTTT
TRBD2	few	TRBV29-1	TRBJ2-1	CSVAGLAGAYNEQFF	TGCAGCGTAGCGGGACTAGCGGGGGCCTACAATGAGCAGTTCTTC
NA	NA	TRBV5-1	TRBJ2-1	CASSLVFAGSYNEQFF	TGCGCCAGCAGCTTGGTTTTCGCAGGCTCCTACAATGAGCAGTTCTTC
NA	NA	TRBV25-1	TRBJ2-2	CASSETGDNTGELFF	TGTGCCAGCAGTGAAACGGGGGATAACACCGGGGAGCTGTTTTTT
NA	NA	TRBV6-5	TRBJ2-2	CASRRAANTGELFF	TGTGCCAGCAGGCGGGCCGCGAACACCGGGGAGCTGTTTTTT
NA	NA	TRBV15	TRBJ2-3	CATSRDRTDTQYF	TGTGCCACCAGCAGAGATCGTACAGATACGCAGTATTTT
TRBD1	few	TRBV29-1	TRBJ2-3	CSVGTGGTDTQYF	TGCAGCGTCGGGACAGGGGGCACAGATACGCAGTATTTT
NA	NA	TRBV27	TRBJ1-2	CASSLGGNYGYTF	TGTGCCAGCAGTTTGGGAGGTAACTATGGCTACACCTTC
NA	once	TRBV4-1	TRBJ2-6	CASSLRGGANVLTF	TGCGCCAGCAGCCTCCGGGGTGGGGCCAACGTCCTGACTTTC
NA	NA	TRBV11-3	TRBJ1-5	CASSTWTANGQPQHF	TGTGCCAGCAGCACCTGGACAGCGAACGGTCAGCCCCAGCATTTT
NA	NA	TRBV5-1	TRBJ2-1	CASSFDPGNEQFF	TGCGCCAGCAGCTTCGACCCCGGGAATGAGCAGTTCTTC
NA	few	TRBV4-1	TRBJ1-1	CASSQSRGNTEAFF	TGCGCCAGCAGCCAAAGCAGGGGGAACACTGAAGCTTTCTTT
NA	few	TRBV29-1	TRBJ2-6	CSVGVPGANVLTF	TGCAGCGTTGGAGTTCCTGGGGCCAACGTCCTGACTTTC
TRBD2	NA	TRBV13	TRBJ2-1	CASSLEGKGLAGMVDNEQFF	TGTGCCAGCAGCTTAGAGGGGAAGGGACTAGCGGGGATGGTGGACAATGAGCAGTTCTTC